This T cell receptor beta chain was found in a study of blood T cell repertoires in COVID-19. Looked up from germline, CDR1 is SGHTA and CDR2 is FQGNSA. The CDR3 is made up of 15 amino acids. V was pared by 0 bases and J by 1 base, with 9 bases between. Sequenced by immunoSEQ multiplex PCR; TCRdb stores in-frame clones only, minus some. The table lists over 300,000 clones, nearly 90% of them singletons. The chain joins TRBV7-2 to TRBJ2-5, with D possibly matching TRBD1 (6 bases). Source material: peripheral blood. The TCR was taken from a man in his late teens or twenties with active or convalescent COVID-19. CDR3 sequence reads: CASSLARTAQETQYF. DNA for the CDR3: TGTGCCAGCAGCTTAGCCCGGACAGCCCAAGAGACCCAGTACTTC.